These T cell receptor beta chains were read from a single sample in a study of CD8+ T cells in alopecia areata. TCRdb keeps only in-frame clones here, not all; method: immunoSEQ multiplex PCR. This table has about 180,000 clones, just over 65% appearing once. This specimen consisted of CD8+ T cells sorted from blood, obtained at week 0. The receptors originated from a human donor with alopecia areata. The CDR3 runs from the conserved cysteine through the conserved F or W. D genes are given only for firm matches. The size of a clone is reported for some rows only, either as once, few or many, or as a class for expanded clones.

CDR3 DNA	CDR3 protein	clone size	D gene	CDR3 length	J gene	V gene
TGTGCCAGCAGTGACGGCGGGACAGGGGGCAATGAGCAGTTCTTC	CASSDGGTGGNEQFF	.	TRBD1	15	TRBJ2-1	TRBV6-4
TGTGCCAGCAGTTTCGGGGCGGACGGCTACACCTTC	CASSFGADGYTF	.	.	12	TRBJ1-2	TRBV6-5
TGTGCCAGTAGTACTAGCGGGGGCTCCTACGAGCAGTACTTC	CASSTSGGSYEQYF	few	TRBD2	14	TRBJ2-7	TRBV19
TGTGCCAGCAGCTTATCGGGGGAGCTGTTTTTT	CASSLSGELFF	.	.	11	TRBJ2-2	TRBV7-6
TGCAGCGTTATCGGGGGGACCAAAAACATTCAGTACTTC	CSVIGGTKNIQYF	.	TRBD2	13	TRBJ2-4	TRBV29-1
TGCGCCAGCAGCCTGGGACAGGGGAGGAACACTGAAGCTTTCTTT	CASSLGQGRNTEAFF	few	TRBD1	15	TRBJ1-1	TRBV4-1
TGTGCCAGCAGCTCGGGGGGAAATGAGCAGTTCTTC	CASSSGGNEQFF	.	TRBD2	12	TRBJ2-1	TRBV7-8
TGTGCCAGCAGCCGCCAAGGAGGGGCCCAGTACTTC	CASSRQGGAQYF	.	.	12	TRBJ2-5	TRBV5-6
TGTGCCACCAGCAGAGCCACAGAATTTTATGGCTACACCTTC	CATSRATEFYGYTF	.	.	14	TRBJ1-2	TRBV15
TGTGCCAGCAGCCTAGTACAATGGACCGGGGCCAAAAATTCACCCCTCCACTTT	CASSLVQWTGAKNSPLHF	.	.	18	TRBJ1-6	TRBV11-2
TGTGCCGAGACAGGGGCAACCTACAATGAGCAGTTCTTC	CAETGATYNEQFF	.	TRBD1	13	TRBJ2-1	TRBV12-5